What follows are 10 T cell receptor beta chains derived from one specimen sequenced in a study of cytomegalovirus exposure and HLA in healthy donors. The study ran its PCR with 60 Vbeta and 13 Jbeta primers. The method was immunoSEQ multiplex PCR; TCRdb's version includes in-frame clones alone and lacks a portion of them. This sample has some 110,000 clones, with over 65% found just once. The sample comprised PBMCs. These receptors all come from a woman in her twenties or thirties in good health and CMV-seronegative.

This rearrangement joins TRBV19 to TRBJ1-1; the D gene is possibly TRBD1 (5 bases). Trimming took off 7 bases at V and 3 bases at J, with 15 bases between the two ends. This CDR3 is built from 14 residues. Germline V gene sequence: CDR1 LNHDA, CDR2 SQIVND (reference sequence). In nucleotides, the CDR3 is TGTGCCAGTACCTACCTGGGGCGGCACACTGAAGCTTTCTTT. Translation gives CASTYLGRHTEAFF.

V and J are TRBV6-1 and TRBJ1-2, with a tentative D call TRBD1 (6 bases). This CDR3 comprises 13 residues. Trimming removed 7 bases from V and 2 bases from J, with 11 bases in between. The germline CDR1 and CDR2 sequences are MNHNS and SASEGT. In nucleotides, the CDR3 is TGTGCCAGCAAACTGGACAGCAACTATGGCTACACCTTC. It specifies CASKLDSNYGYTF.

The chain carries TRBV18 and TRBJ2-3; D is possibly TRBD1 (5 bases). Germline values: CDR1 KGHSH, CDR2 LQKENI. V shed 6 bases and J shed 2 bases, with 12 bases lying between them. The CDR3 has 14 amino acids. The CDR3 region is CASSVRGTTDTQYF. As DNA, the CDR3 is TGTGCCAGCTCGGTAAGGGGTACCACAGATACGCAGTATTTT.

The chain links TRBV15 to TRBJ1-4; 9 nucleotides line up with TRBD1. Germline CDR1 and CDR2: LNHNV and YYDKDF (reference sequence). V lost 3 bases to trimming and J lost 9 bases; unmatched junction nucleotides: 8. CDR3 length: 15 amino acids. Here the CDR3 DNA reads TGTGCCACCAGCAGCGTAGGGACAGGGTTTAAAAAACTGTTTTTT. Encoded protein: CATSSVGTGFKKLFF.

The chain recombines TRBV6-5 with TRBJ1-1, with D possibly TRBD1 on 5 matching bases. With 0 bases removed from V and 4 bases from J, the gap between germline ends came to 15 bases. CDR1 and CDR2 from the germline V gene are MNHEY and SVGAGI. There are 16 residues in the CDR3. The CDR3 loop is CASSYSAGWQGTEAFF. CDR3 DNA sequence: TGTGCCAGCAGTTACTCGGCAGGGTGGCAGGGCACTGAAGCTTTCTTT.

The V call is TRBV7-9, the J call TRBJ2-1, with D possibly being TRBD1 (8 bases). The CDR3 runs to 13 residues. Germline V gives CDR1 SEHNR, CDR2 FQNEAQ (reference sequence). Trimming removed 6 bases at V and 10 bases at J, with 16 bases between. CDR3 in amino acids: CASSSGQGGEQFF. The CDR3 nucleotides are TGTGCCAGCAGTTCCGGACAGGGAGGGGAGCAGTTCTTC.

The chain recombines TRBV25-1 with TRBJ1-2; the match to TRBD1 covers 9 bases. V gave up 2 bases and J gave up 8 bases; unmatched junction bases: 6. This CDR3 has 14 amino acids. Germline loops: CDR1 MGHDK, CDR2 SYGVNS. DNA for the CDR3: TGTGCCAGCAGTGAACCAGGGGACAGGGCAGGCTACACCTTC. Translation gives CASSEPGDRAGYTF.

The genes are TRBV7-8 and TRBJ2-3; D is perhaps TRBD2 (5 bases). From germline, CDR1 is SGHVS and CDR2 FQNEAQ. Trimming took 1 base from V and 0 from J, leaving 8 bases between them. The CDR3 loop spans 15 amino acids. CDR3 coding DNA: TGTGCCAGCAGCTTAGAAAGCGGTAGCACAGATACGCAGTATTTT. Translating gives CASSLESGSTDTQYF.

The chain joins TRBV19 to TRBJ2-7; TRBD1 might be the D (5 bases). The CDR3 sequence is 14 residues long. V was cut by 6 bases and J by 7 bases, with 19 bases left in between. Germline CDR1 reads LNHDA; CDR2 reads SQIVND (reference sequence). This CDR3 reads CASRSRGPPGEQYF. The CDR3 nucleotides are TGTGCCAGTAGGTCTAGGGGTCCCCCCGGTGAGCAGTACTTC.

V gene TRBV27 combines with J gene TRBJ1-2, with D possibly TRBD1 on 5 matching bases. CDR3 length equals 14 residues. V lost 6 bases to trimming and J lost 3 bases, with 14 bases between them. Germline lookup yields CDR1 MNHEY and CDR2 SMNVEV (reference sequence). CDR3 in DNA: TGTGCCAGCAGCCCTATGGGGGGACACTATGGCTACACCTTC. Its translation: CASSPMGGHYGYTF.